The present T cell receptor beta chain was sequenced within a study of CD8 T cells in Susac syndrome. In its sample, this clonotype was seen once. With random hexamers, about 0.5 to 1 ug RNA was reverse transcribed. TCRdb fed the immunoSEQ multiplex PCR reads into MiXCR, producing one record per CDR3 protein. The sample lists approximately 270,000 distinct CDR3 sequences, over 85% occurring once. Germline CDR1 reads SGDLS; CDR2 reads YYNGEE. The CDR3 is 17 amino acids. With 4 bases clipped from V and 0 bases from J, the junction kept 12 bases outside the gene matches. The source material was CD4+ T cells from PBMCs. This receptor was taken from a human donor with multiple sclerosis. This chain uses TRBV9 with TRBJ2-5; 7 bases line up with TRBD2. In DNA form, the CDR3 reads TGTGCCAGCAGCTCCGGGCTTGGGACTACGGACCAAGAGACCCAGTACTTC. Translation gives CASSSGLGTTDQETQYF.